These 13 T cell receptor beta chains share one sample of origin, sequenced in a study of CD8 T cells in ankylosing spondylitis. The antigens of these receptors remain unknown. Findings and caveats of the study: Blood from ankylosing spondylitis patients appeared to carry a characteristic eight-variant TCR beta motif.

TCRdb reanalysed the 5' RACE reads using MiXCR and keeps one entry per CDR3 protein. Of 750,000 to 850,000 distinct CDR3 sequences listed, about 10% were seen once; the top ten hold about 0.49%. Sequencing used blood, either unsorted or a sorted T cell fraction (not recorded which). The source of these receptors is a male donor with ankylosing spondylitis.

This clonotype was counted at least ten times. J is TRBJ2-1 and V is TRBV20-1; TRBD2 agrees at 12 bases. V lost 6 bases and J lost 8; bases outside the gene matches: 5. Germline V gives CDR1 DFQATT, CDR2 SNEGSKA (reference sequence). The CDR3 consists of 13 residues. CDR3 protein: CSALAGGPYEQFF. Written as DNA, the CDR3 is TGCAGTGCCCTAGCGGGAGGGCCCTATGAGCAGTTCTTC.

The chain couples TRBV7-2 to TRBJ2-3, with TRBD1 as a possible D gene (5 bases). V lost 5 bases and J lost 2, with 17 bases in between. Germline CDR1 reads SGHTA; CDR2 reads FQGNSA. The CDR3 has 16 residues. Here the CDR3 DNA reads TGTGCCAGCAGCCCCCAGGCAGGGATCATCACAGATACGCAGTATTTT. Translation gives CASSPQAGIITDTQYF.

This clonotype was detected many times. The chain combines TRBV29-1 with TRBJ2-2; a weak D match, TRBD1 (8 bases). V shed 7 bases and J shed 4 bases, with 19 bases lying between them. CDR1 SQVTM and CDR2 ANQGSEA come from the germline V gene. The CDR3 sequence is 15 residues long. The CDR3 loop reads CSGGGRGRATGELFF. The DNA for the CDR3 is TGCAGCGGGGGGGGCAGGGGGCGCGCCACCGGGGAGCTGTTTTTT.

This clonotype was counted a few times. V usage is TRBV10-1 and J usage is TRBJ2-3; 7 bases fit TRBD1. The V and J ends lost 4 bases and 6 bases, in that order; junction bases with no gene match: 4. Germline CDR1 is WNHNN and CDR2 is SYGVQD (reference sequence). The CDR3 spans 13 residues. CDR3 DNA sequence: TGCGCCAGCAGTGTTACAGGGGAGGATACGCAGTATTTT. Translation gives CASSVTGEDTQYF.

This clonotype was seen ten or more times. The CDR3 spells CSASRDTEAFF. In DNA, the CDR3 is TGCAGTGCTAGTAGGGATACTGAAGCTTTCTTT. The chain links TRBV20-1 to TRBJ1-1; no clear D gene. The CDR3 is 11 residues long. The V end was cut by 3 bases, the J end by 5 bases, with 7 bases between. Germline-derived CDR1 and CDR2 are DFQATT and SNEGSKA (reference sequence).

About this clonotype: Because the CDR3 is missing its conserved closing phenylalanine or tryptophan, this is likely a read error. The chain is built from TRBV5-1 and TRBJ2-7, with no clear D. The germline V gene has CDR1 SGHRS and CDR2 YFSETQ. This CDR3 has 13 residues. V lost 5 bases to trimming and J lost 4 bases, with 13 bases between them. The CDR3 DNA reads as TGCGCCAGCAGTTCACCGGGCGAGTACGAGCAGTACCTC. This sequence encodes CASSSPGEYEQYL.

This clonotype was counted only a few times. The CDR3 DNA reads TGCGCCAGCAGCTCCGGGCTAAGAAATCAGCCCCAGCATTTT. This codes for CASSSGLRNQPQHF. The chain joins TRBV5-1 to TRBJ1-5; D unclear. The CDR3 runs to 14 residues. V was shortened by 3 bases and J by 4 bases, with 11 bases between the two germline ends. Germline CDR1 is SGHRS and CDR2 is YFSETQ. The whole variable domain, remainder taken from reference TRBV5-1 and TRBJ1-5, is KAGVTQTPRYLIKTRGQQVTLSCSPISGHRSVSWYQQTPGQGLQFLFEYFSETQRNKGNFPGRFSGRQFSNSRSEMNVSTLELGDSALYLCASSSGLRNQPQHFGDGTRLSIL.

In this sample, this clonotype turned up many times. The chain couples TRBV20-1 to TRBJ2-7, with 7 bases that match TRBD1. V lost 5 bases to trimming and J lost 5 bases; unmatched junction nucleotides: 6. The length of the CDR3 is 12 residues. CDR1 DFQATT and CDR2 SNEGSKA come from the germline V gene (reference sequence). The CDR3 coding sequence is TGCAGTGCTTCCACAGGGGCCAACGAGCAGTACTTC. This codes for CSASTGANEQYF.

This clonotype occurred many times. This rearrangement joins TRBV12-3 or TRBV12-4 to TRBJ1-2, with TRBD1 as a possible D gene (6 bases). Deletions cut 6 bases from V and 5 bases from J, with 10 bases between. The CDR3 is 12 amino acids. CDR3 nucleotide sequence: TGTGCCAGCAGCCGGGACATTTATGGCTACACCTTC. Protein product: CASSRDIYGYTF.

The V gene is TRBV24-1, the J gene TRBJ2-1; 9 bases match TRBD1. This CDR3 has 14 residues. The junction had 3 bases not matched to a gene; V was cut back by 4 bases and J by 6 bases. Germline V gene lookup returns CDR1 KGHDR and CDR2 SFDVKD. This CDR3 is CATSETGGVNEQFF. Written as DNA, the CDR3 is TGTGCCACCAGTGAGACAGGGGGGGTCAATGAGCAGTTCTTC.

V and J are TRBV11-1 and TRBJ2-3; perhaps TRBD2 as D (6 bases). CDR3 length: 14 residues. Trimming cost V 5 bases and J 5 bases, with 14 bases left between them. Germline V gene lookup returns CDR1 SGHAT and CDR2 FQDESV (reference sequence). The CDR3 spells CASSPGLAEDTQYF. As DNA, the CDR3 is TGTGCCAGCAGCCCGGGACTCGCGGAAGATACGCAGTATTTT.

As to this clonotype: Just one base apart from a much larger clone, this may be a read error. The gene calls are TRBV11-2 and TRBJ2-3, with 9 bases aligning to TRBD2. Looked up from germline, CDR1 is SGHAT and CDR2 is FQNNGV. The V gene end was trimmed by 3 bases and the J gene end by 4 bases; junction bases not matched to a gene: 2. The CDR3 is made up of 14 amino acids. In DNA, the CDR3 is TGTGCCAGCAGCTTTAGCGGGAGCCCAGATACGCAGTATTTT. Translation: CASSFSGSPDTQYF.

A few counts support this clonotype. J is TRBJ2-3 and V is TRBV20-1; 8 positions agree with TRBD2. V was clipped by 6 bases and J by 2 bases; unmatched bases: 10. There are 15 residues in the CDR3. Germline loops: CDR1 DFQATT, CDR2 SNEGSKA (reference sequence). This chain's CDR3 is CSAPRVSGNTDTQYF. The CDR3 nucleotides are TGCAGTGCCCCCCGGGTTAGCGGGAACACAGATACGCAGTATTTT.